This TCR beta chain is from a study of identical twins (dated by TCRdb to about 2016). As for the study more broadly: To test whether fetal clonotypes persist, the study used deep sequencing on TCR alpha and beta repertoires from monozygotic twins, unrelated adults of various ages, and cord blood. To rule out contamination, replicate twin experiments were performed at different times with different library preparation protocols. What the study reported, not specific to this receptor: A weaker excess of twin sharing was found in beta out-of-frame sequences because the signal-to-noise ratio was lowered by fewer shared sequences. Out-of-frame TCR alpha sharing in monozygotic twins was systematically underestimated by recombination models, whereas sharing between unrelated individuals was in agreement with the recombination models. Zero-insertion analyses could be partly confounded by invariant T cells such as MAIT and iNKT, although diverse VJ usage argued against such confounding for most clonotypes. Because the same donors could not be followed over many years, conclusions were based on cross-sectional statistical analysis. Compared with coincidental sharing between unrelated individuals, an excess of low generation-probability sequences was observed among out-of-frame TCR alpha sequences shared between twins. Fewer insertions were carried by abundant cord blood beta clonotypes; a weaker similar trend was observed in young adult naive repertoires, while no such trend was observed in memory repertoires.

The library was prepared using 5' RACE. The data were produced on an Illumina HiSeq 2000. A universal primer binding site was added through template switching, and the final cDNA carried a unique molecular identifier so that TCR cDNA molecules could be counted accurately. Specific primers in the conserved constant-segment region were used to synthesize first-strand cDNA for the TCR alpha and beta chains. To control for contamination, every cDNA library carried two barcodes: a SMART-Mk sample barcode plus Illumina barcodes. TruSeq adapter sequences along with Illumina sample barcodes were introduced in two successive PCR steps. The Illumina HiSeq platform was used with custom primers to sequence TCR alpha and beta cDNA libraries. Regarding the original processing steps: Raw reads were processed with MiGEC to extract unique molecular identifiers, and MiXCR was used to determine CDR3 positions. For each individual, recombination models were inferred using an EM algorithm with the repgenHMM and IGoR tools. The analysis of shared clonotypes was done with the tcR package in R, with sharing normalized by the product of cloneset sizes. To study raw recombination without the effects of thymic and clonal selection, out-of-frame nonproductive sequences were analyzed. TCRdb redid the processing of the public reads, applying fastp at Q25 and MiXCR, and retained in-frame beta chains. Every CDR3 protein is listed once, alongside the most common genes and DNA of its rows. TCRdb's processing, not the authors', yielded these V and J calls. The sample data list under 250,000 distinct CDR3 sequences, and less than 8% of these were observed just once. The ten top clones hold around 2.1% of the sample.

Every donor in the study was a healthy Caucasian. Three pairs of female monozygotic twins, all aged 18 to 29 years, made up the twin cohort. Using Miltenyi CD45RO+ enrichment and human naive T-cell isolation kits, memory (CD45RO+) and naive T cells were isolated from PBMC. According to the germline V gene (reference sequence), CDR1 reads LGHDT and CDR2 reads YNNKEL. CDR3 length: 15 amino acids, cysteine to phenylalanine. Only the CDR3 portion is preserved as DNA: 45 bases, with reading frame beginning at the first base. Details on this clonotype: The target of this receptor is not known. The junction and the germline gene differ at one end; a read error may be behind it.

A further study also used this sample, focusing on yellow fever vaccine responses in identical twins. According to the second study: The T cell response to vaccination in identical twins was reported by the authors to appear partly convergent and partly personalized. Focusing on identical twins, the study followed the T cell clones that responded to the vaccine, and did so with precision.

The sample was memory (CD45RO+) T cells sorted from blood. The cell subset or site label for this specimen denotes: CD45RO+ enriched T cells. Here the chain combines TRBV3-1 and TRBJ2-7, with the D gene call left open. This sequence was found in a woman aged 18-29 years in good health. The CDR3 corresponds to CASSKDHLLSYEQYF. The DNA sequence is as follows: TGTGCCAGCAGCAAAGACCACCTACTCTCCTACGAGCAGTACTTC.